This is a list of T cell receptor beta chains from one sample in a study of vaccination effects on CD4 cells after COVID-19. Repertoires were generated with immunoSEQ multiplex PCR, while TCRdb's copy carries only in-frame clones and drops some. The table lists about 43,000 clones, around 78% of them singletons. These receptors lack a known antigen. Sequencing was performed on CD4+ T cells from PBMCs cultured with SARS-CoV-2 spike peptides, taken before COVID-19 vaccination. The receptors stem from a human donor who received a COVID-19 vaccine. The CDR3 runs from the conserved cysteine through the conserved F or W. The D gene is left open where the match is weak. Part of the rows lack a size; the others show once, few, many or a class for expanded clones.

j_call	clone_size	v_call	d_call	cdr3_aa	cdr3_nt
TRBJ1-5	-	TRBV2	-	CASSERSVNQPQHF	TGTGCCAGCAGTGAAAGGTCGGTAAATCAGCCCCAGCATTTT
TRBJ2-3	-	TRBV2	TRBD1	CASILRTGTRDTQYF	TGTGCCAGCATCCTTAGGACAGGGACAAGGGATACGCAGTATTTT
TRBJ1-4	-	TRBV5-1	-	CASSPGQATNEKLFF	TGCGCCAGCAGCCCCGGACAAGCAACTAATGAAAAACTGTTTTTT
TRBJ2-5	-	TRBV6-6	-	CASSSQLNQETQYF	TGTGCCAGCAGTTCTCAGTTGAATCAGGAGACCCAGTACTTC
TRBJ2-2	-	TRBV19	-	CASKGGNTGELFF	TGTGCCAGTAAGGGGGGAAACACCGGGGAGCTGTTTTTT
TRBJ1-5	-	TRBV24-1	-	CATSADPQGFGNQPQHF	TGTGCCACCAGTGCCGACCCCCAGGGGTTCGGCAATCAGCCCCAGCATTTT
TRBJ1-1	-	TRBV5-1	-	CASSLDIRNTEAFF	TGCGCCAGCAGCTTAGACATCCGGAACACTGAAGCTTTCTTT
TRBJ1-1	-	TRBV7-9	TRBD1	CASSLGDRGGNTEAFF	TGTGCCAGCAGCTTAGGGGACAGGGGAGGGAACACTGAAGCTTTCTTT
TRBJ1-1	-	TRBV18	TRBD1	CASSPRTGSGTEAFF	TGTGCCAGCTCACCCAGGACAGGGAGTGGCACTGAAGCTTTCTTT
TRBJ2-5	-	TRBV7-9	TRBD2	CASSLAGSWTSDGETQYF	TGTGCCAGCAGCTTAGCGGGGAGCTGGACTAGCGACGGGGAGACCCAGTACTTC
TRBJ2-1	-	TRBV2	-	CASSSDLANEQFF	TGTGCCAGCAGTAGTGACTTAGCGAATGAGCAGTTCTTC
TRBJ1-2	-	TRBV5-4	-	CASTRGTNYGYTF	TGTGCCAGCACGCGGGGCACTAACTATGGCTACACCTTC
TRBJ1-5	-	TRBV6-2/TRBV6-3	-	CASSPRARGNQPQHF	TGTGCCAGCAGCCCTCGAGCCAGGGGCAATCAGCCCCAGCATTTT
TRBJ2-2	-	TRBV5-6	TRBD1	CASSSTGPHTGELFF	TGTGCCAGCAGCTCGACAGGGCCCCACACCGGGGAGCTGTTTTTT
TRBJ1-1	-	TRBV2	-	CASSRTSSGTEAFF	TGTGCCAGCAGTCGGACTTCATCCGGGACTGAAGCTTTCTTT
TRBJ1-2	-	TRBV19	-	CASSSLFAPGGPRGYGYTF	TGTGCCAGTAGCTCCTTATTCGCACCGGGGGGACCTCGAGGGTATGGCTACACCTTC
TRBJ2-5	-	TRBV18	TRBD1	CASSGDVQGGSETQYF	TGTGCCAGCTCAGGCGACGTACAGGGGGGTTCGGAGACCCAGTACTTC
TRBJ1-2	-	TRBV3-1/TRBV3-2	-	CASSQLRNYGYTF	TGTGCCAGCAGCCAACTCAGAAACTATGGCTACACCTTC
TRBJ1-5	-	TRBV19	-	CASSIDMREDQPQHF	TGTGCCAGTAGTATAGATATGAGGGAAGATCAGCCCCAGCATTTT
TRBJ2-4	-	TRBV5-1	-	CASSSGFLAKNIQYF	TGCGCCAGCAGCTCAGGGTTTTTAGCCAAAAACATTCAGTACTTC
TRBJ2-3	-	TRBV5-6	TRBD2	CASRKRGAGADTQYF	TGTGCCAGCAGGAAAAGGGGCGCGGGGGCAGATACGCAGTATTTT
TRBJ2-3	-	TRBV6-5	TRBD2	CASSGLAGNTDTQYF	TGTGCCAGCAGCGGACTAGCGGGGAACACAGATACGCAGTATTTT
TRBJ2-1	once	TRBV7-8	TRBD2	CASSLEAGGRPEQFF	TGTGCCAGCAGCTTAGAAGCGGGGGGGCGCCCTGAGCAGTTCTTC
TRBJ1-1	-	TRBV19	-	CASSIRQGDFLAFF	TGTGCCAGTAGTATACGGCAGGGTGATTTTTTGGCTTTCTTT
TRBJ1-1	few	TRBV5-8	-	CASSLRGGGRNTEAFF	TGTGCCAGCAGCTTGCGTGGGGGCGGGCGAAACACTGAAGCTTTCTTT
TRBJ2-1	-	TRBV11-3	-	CASSFQGSDGEQFF	TGTGCCAGCAGCTTTCAGGGTTCGGATGGGGAGCAGTTCTTC
TRBJ2-1	-	TRBV6-2/TRBV6-3	TRBD1	CASSPRTGHTEQFF	TGTGCCAGCAGTCCCCGGACAGGGCACACTGAGCAGTTCTTC
TRBJ2-3	-	TRBV3-1/TRBV3-2	-	CASSQTNTQYF	TGTGCCAGCAGCCAAACCAATACGCAGTATTTT